This paragraph covers one TCR beta chain sequence. Its antigen is unknown. These data come from a study of cytomegalovirus exposure and HLA in healthy donors. Study-wide findings and caveats: The study listed under 200 cytomegalovirus-associated TCR beta chains.

The germline CDR1 and CDR2 sequences are SGDLS and YYNGEE. The CDR3 covers 16 residues. Trimming at V came to 3 bases and at J to 0 bases, leaving 8 bases not matched to a gene. PCR employed 60 Vbeta and 13 Jbeta primers. Assay: immunoSEQ multiplex PCR; the TCRdb copy retains only in-frame clones and omits some. The sample includes about 160,000 clones, 84% seen only once; the top ten take around 0.97%. The TCR originated in a man aged 30 to 39 in good health and CMV-seronegative. The sample consisted of PBMCs. The chain is built from TRBV9 and TRBJ2-7, with TRBD2 matching 8 bases. CDR3 residues: CASSGGAGASSYEQYF. CDR3 in DNA: TGTGCCAGCAGCGGAGGAGCGGGGGCCAGCTCCTACGAGCAGTACTTC.